This T cell receptor (beta chain) was observed in a study of OX40 agonist ivuxolimab in advanced cancers. For the study in its entirety: Ivuxolimab was an agonistic, fully human IgG2 monoclonal antibody directed against OX40 (CD134), a costimulatory receptor. Intravenous ivuxolimab was administered to patients every 2 weeks at six dose levels: 0.01, 0.1, 0.3, 1.5, 3 and 10 mg/kg. Of the approximately 50 patients in dose escalation, some 20 had hepatocellular carcinoma, approximately 15 had melanoma, 9 had renal cell carcinoma and 9 had head and neck cancer. The dose-escalation cohort was roughly 80% male with a mean age of approximately 60 years, ranging from about 20 to 85. Patients were allowed to have had prior anti-PD-1, anti-PD-L1 or anti-CTLA-4 therapy, and about 40% of the dose-escalation patients had been treated with checkpoint inhibitors. Partial responses occurred in three dose-escalation patients, of whom one had hepatocellular carcinoma and two had cutaneous melanoma. The purpose of peripheral TCRbeta sequencing was to test whether ivuxolimab changed TCR sequence diversity and led to clonal T-cell expansion. The paper describes the monotherapy dose-escalation part (N ≈ 50 patients) of the phase I trial of ivuxolimab.

Remarks on this clone: This clone's antigen is unknown. Nothing much larger sits one base from this clone, and base qualities are not available.

Patients with a history of autoimmune disease or receiving systemic immunosuppression were excluded from the trial. Peripheral blood for TCR sequencing was drawn from every dose cohort at baseline, at cycle 4 day 1 and at cycle 7 day 1. Samples were obtained from an open-label, multicenter, first-in-human phase I dose-escalation trial of ivuxolimab. The trial enrolled adults with locally advanced or metastatic head and neck squamous cell, hepatocellular, melanoma or renal cell carcinoma. Before TCR sequencing, CD4+ T cells and CD8+ T cells were sorted from peripheral blood as separate populations. The cysteine opens and the phenylalanine closes a CDR3 of 13 amino acids. Solely the CDR3 DNA is kept, with 39 bases framed from the first base. At the junction V is shortened by 4 bases and J by 6 bases, with 12 bases in between. Via the germline V gene, CDR1 is SGHNT and CDR2 YENEEA. Study-wide conclusions, independent of this receptor: The antigen specificity of the clonally expanded peripheral T cells was not determined. Low levels of normalized T-cell clonal expansion were also shown by some nonresponding patients. At doses from 0.1 to 3.0 mg/kg, clonal expansion was seen in both CD4+ and CD8+ blood T cells between baseline and week 6. In the 0.1-3.0 mg/kg groups, partial responders had among the lowest normalized peripheral clonal expansion, particularly in CD8+ T cells. After ivuxolimab, CD8+ T cells had more expanded clones than CD4+ T cells on average.

To sequence the TCRbeta CDR3 region, genomic DNA was isolated from the sorted cells. The immunoSEQ Assay was used for sequencing of TCRbeta CDR3 regions. The clones in this table, taken by TCRdb from immuneACCESS, are in-frame only. Not every clone is retained; where verified, under half of the shortfall comes from an unresolved V gene, and the cause of the rest is unknown. Recorded for this sample are roughly 48,000 clones; around nine tenths of them occurred a single time. 10% of the sample comes from the top ten. The origin of this receptor is an adult with an advanced solid tumor such as melanoma, head and neck, liver or kidney cancer. The chain is made from TRBV11-3 and TRBJ1-2, with the D gene not clear enough to name. The sample was CD4+ or CD8+ T cells sorted from blood, taken in a trial of the OX40 agonist ivuxolimab. The DNA sequence is as follows: TGTGCCAGCAGCTCAAACCAGGTACATGGCTACACCTTC. Its protein is CASSSNQVHGYTF.